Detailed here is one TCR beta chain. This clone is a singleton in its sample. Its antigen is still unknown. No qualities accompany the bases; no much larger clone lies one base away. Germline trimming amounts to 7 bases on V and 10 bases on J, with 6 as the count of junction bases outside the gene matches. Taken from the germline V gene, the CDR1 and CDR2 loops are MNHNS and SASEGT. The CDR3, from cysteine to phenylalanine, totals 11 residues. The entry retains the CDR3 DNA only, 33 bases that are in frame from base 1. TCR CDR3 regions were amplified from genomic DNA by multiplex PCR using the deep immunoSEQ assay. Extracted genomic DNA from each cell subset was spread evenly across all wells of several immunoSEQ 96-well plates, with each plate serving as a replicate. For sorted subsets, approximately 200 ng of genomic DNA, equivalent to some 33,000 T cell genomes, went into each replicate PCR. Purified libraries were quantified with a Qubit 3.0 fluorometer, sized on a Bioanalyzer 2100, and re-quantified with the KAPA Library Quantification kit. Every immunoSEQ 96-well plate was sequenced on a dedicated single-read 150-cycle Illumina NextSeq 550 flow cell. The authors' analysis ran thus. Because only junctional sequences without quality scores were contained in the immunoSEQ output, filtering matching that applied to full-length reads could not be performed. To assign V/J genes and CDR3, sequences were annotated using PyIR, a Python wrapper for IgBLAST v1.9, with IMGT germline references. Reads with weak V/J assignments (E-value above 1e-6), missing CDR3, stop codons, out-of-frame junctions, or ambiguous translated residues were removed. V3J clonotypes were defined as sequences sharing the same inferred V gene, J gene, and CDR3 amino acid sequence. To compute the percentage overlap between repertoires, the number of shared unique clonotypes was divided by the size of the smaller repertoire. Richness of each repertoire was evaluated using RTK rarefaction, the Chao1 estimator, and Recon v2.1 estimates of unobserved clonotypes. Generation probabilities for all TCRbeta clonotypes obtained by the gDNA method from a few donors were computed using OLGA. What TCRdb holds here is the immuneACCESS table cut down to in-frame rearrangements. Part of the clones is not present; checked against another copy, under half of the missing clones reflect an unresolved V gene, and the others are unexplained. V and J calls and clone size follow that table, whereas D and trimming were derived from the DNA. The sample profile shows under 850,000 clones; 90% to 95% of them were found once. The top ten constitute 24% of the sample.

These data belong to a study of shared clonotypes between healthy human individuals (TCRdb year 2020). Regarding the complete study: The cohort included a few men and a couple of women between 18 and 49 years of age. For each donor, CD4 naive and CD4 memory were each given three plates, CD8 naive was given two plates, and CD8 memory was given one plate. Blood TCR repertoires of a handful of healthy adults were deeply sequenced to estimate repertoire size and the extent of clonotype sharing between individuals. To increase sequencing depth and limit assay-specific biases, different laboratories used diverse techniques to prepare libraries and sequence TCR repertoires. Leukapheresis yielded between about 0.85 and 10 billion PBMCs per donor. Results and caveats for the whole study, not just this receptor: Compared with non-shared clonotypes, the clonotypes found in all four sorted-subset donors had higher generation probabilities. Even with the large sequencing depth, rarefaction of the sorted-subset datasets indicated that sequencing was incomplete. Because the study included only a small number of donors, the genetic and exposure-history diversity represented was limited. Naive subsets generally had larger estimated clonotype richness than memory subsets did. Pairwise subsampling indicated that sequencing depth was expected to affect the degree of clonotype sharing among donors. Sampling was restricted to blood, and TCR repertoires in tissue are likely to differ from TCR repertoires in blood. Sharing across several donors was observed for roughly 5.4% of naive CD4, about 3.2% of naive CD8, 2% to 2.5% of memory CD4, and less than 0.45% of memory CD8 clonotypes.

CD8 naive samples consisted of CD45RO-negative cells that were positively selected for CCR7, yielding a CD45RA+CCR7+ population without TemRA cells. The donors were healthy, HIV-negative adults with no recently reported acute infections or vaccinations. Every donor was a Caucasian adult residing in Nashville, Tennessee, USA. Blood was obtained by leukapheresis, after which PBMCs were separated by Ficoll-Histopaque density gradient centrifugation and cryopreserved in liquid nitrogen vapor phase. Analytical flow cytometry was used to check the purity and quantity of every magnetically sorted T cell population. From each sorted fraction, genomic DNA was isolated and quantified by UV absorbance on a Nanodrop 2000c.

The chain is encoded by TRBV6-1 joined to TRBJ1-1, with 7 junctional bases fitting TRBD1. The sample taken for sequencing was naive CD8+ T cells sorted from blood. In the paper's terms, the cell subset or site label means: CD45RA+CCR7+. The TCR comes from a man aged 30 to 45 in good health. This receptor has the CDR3 CASIMTGRAFF. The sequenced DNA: TGTGCCAGCATTATGACAGGGCGAGCTTTCTTT.